The table lists the clone carrying this T cell receptor beta chain with a few counts. Its target is not known. The CDR3 is 15 amino acids. The germline gives CDR1 SGHKS, CDR2 YYEKEE (reference sequence). The V and J ends lost 0 bases and 6 bases, in that order; junction bases with no gene match: 4. MiXCR, run by TCRdb on the 5' RACE reads, gives a single entry per CDR3 protein. The sample shows 700,000 or so distinct CDR3 sequences, more than 6.5% of them seen only once. This sample stems from a study of identical twins. General study results and limits: With abundant cord blood beta clonotypes, insertions were fewer; memory repertoires showed no such pattern. With beta out-of-frame sequences, excess sharing by twins was weaker.

The data also belong to a second study, concerning yellow fever vaccine responses in identical twins.

The receptor was isolated from a woman between 18 and 29 years old in good health. The sequencing input was PBMCs. The chain uses TRBV5-5 and TRBJ2-1; 9 bases are a match to TRBD2. CDR3 nucleotide sequence: TGTGCCAGCAGCTTGGCGGCTAGCGGGGTCAATGAGCAGTTCTTC. Its protein is CASSLAASGVNEQFF.